Below, 27 T cell receptor beta chains from the same sample are listed, as sequenced in a study of blood T cell repertoires in COVID-19 (dated by TCRdb to about 2020). The library came from the immunoSEQ multiplex PCR assay. As stored in TCRdb, this immuneACCESS dataset retains in-frame rearrangements with V and J assigned. A fraction of the clones does not appear; measured against another copy, unresolved V genes explain less than half of the discrepancy, and the remainder lacks a known reason. Across this sample there are about 190,000 clones, with roughly 84% seen only once. The top ten clones comprise around 2.9% of the sample. Source material: PBMCs or T cells enriched from blood (not recorded which). These receptors originate from a woman aged 25-40 years who had been exposed to COVID-19.

V is TRBV30 and J is TRBJ1-1; tentative D call: TRBD1 (6 bases). V lost 0 bases to trimming and J lost 5 bases, with 10 bases between them. The germline V gene has CDR1 GTSNPN and CDR2 SVGIG (reference sequence). The CDR3 is 13 amino acids. The DNA for the CDR3 is TGTGCCTGGAGTGTACAGGGTTGGACTGAAGCTTTCTTT. Translation: CAWSVQGWTEAFF.

The J gene is TRBJ2-7, the V gene TRBV4-3, with D maybe TRBD2 (5 bases). The V gene lost 0 bases and the J gene lost 3 bases, with 9 bases spanning the gap. CDR1 is LGHNA, CDR2 YSLEER, per germline. The CDR3 has 14 amino acids. The chain's CDR3 is CASSQEEDGYEQYF. DNA for the CDR3: TGCGCCAGCAGCCAAGAGGAGGACGGCTACGAGCAGTACTTC.

This chain uses TRBV12-5 with TRBJ2-7; TRBD2 matches 10 bases. V shed 1 base, J shed 1 base, and the junction held 10 bases outside the gene matches. There are 18 residues in the CDR3. The germline V gene encodes CDR1 LGHNT and CDR2 FRNRAP. The CDR3 DNA reads TGTGCTAGTGGTTTGGCACGTGATAGCGGGGGGATATCCTACGAGCAGTACTTC. Translation: CASGLARDSGGISYEQYF.

In its sample, this clone is medium-sized. The chain uses TRBV27 and TRBJ1-2; no clear D. Trimming took off 2 bases at V and 7 bases at J, with 14 bases between the two ends. This CDR3 has 14 amino acids. CDR1 is MNHEY and CDR2 is SMNVEV in the germline V gene (reference sequence). The CDR3 DNA reads as TGTGCCAGCAGTTTAAGTCCCTACGGTACTGGCTACACCTTC. It yields the protein CASSLSPYGTGYTF.

The chain links TRBV6-6 to TRBJ1-1, with D uncertain. This CDR3 region has 12 residues. Germline lookup yields CDR1 MNHNY and CDR2 SVGAGI (reference sequence). V gave up 0 bases and J gave up 6 bases, with 5 bases separating them. This CDR3 reads CASSYSGAEAFF. CDR3 DNA sequence: TGTGCCAGCAGTTACTCCGGGGCTGAAGCTTTCTTT.

The rearrangement joins TRBV10-3 to TRBJ2-7, with a possible D match to TRBD1 (5 bases). Trimming took 0 bases from V and 2 from J, leaving 8 bases between them. This CDR3 comprises 14 residues. The germline V gene encodes CDR1 ENHRY and CDR2 SYGVKD. The DNA of the CDR3 is TGTGCCATCAGTGAGTCTAGGGGCCCCTACGAGCAGTACTTC. It codes for CAISESRGPYEQYF.

The CDR3 region has the DNA TGTGCCAGCAGCCCCCCCGTGAGGGGGTACACAGATACGCAGTATTTT. Translated: CASSPPVRGYTDTQYF. The chain recombines TRBV7-9 with TRBJ2-3, with D perhaps TRBD1 (6 bases). Germline assignment: CDR1 SEHNR and CDR2 FQNEAQ (reference sequence). The CDR3 runs 16 residues. V lost 5 bases and J 2 bases, leaving 17 bases between the germline ends.

This sequence joins TRBV6-5 and TRBJ1-1; the D gene is possibly TRBD1 (6 bases). The V and J ends lost 4 bases and 1 base respectively, with 13 bases between them. CDR1 and CDR2 (germline): MNHEY, SVGAGI. The CDR3 loop spans 15 amino acids. The CDR3 DNA is TGTGCCAGCAGTTTATCAGGGGCAGGGAACACTGAAGCTTTCTTT. This translates into CASSLSGAGNTEAFF.

This chain connects TRBV3-1 (or the pseudogene TRBV3-2) to TRBJ2-3; 7 bases align to TRBD2. V lost 0 bases and J lost 3; bases outside the gene matches: 6. Per the germline V gene, CDR1 is LGHDT and CDR2 is YNNKEL (reference sequence). The length of the CDR3 is 16 residues. The CDR3 DNA follows: TGTGCCAGCAGCCAAGATGGAGGCGGGGGAACAGATACGCAGTATTTT. Translation: CASSQDGGGGTDTQYF.

This chain links TRBV7-2 with TRBJ2-7; TRBD2 matches at 10 bases. The CDR3 sequence is 16 residues long. CDR1 and CDR2 from the germline V gene are SGHTA and FQGNSA. V lost 1 base to trimming and J lost 0 bases; unmatched junction nucleotides: 3. The CDR3 sequence is CASSLDSGGFSYEQYF. The CDR3, as DNA: TGTGCCAGCAGCTTAGATAGCGGGGGGTTCTCCTACGAGCAGTACTTC.

The genes are TRBV6-6 and TRBJ2-7; D is possibly TRBD1 (6 bases). In germline, CDR1 is MNHNY, CDR2 SVGAGI (reference sequence). V lost 5 bases and J lost 5, with 16 bases in between. The CDR3 sequence is 14 residues long. CDR3 nucleotide sequence: TGTGCCAGCAGTCACGGACAGACGATCGACGAGCAGTACTTC. This gives the protein CASSHGQTIDEQYF.

This clone was counted once. This rearrangement joins TRBV3-1 (or the pseudogene TRBV3-2) to TRBJ1-1; tentative D call: TRBD1 (6 bases). Trimming pared 0 bases from V and 11 bases from J, leaving 10 bases between. CDR1 and CDR2 from the germline V gene are LGHDT and YNNKEL (reference sequence). There are 12 residues in the CDR3. This CDR3 reads CASSQDSGVAFF. CDR3 sequence (DNA): TGTGCCAGCAGCCAAGATTCAGGGGTGGCTTTCTTT.

This chain's CDR3 is CASSFNSGGPFSYNEQFF. CDR3 DNA sequence: TGTGCCAGCAGTTTTAATAGCGGGGGGCCCTTTTCCTACAATGAGCAGTTCTTC. The V call is TRBV6-2 or TRBV6-3, the J call TRBJ2-1; 10 nucleotides match TRBD2. The germline V gene encodes CDR1 MNHEY and CDR2 SVGEGT. The CDR3 spans 18 residues. V dropped 4 bases and J dropped 1; count of bases not matched to a gene: 10.

Relative to its sample, this clone is medium-sized. The rearrangement uses TRBV12-3 or TRBV12-4 and TRBJ2-5, with D perhaps TRBD1 (6 bases). V was trimmed by 6 bases and J by 3 bases, leaving 8 bases between them. This CDR3 is built from 12 residues. CDR3 region: CASSGTKETQYF. CDR3 DNA sequence: TGTGCCAGCAGCGGGACAAAAGAGACCCAGTACTTC.

The rearrangement links TRBV6-5 to TRBJ1-1; 7 bases fit TRBD1. Germline V CDR1 and CDR2: MNHEY, SVGAGI. V dropped 2 bases and J dropped 4; count of bases not matched to a gene: 4. The CDR3 loop spans 14 amino acids. This CDR3 is CASSYDRAGTEAFF. The CDR3 DNA sequence: TGTGCCAGCAGTTACGACAGGGCGGGCACTGAAGCTTTCTTT.

This clone was seen a handful of times. The chain links TRBV9 to TRBJ2-5, with 9 bases aligning to TRBD2. V gave up 4 bases and J gave up 1 base; unmatched junction bases: 8. This CDR3 spans 16 amino acids. The germline V gene has CDR1 SGDLS and CDR2 YYNGEE. The CDR3 reads CASSPRSSGAQETQYF. CDR3 in DNA: TGTGCCAGCAGCCCTCGGTCTAGCGGGGCCCAAGAGACCCAGTACTTC.

The rearrangement links TRBV10-1 to TRBJ2-3; D ambiguous. CDR3 length: 13 amino acids. Trimming took 7 bases from V and 6 from J, leaving 14 bases between them. The germline V gene encodes CDR1 WNHNN and CDR2 SYGVQD (reference sequence). DNA of the CDR3: TGCGCCAGCACCGGTAGCTTCCAGGATACGCAGTATTTT. It is translated as CASTGSFQDTQYF.

The chain employs TRBV2 and TRBJ1-2, with TRBD1 as a possible D gene (6 bases). CDR1 is SNHLY and CDR2 is FYNNEI in the germline V gene. Trimming removed 11 bases from V and 4 bases from J, with 17 bases in between. The CDR3 length is 13 residues. CDR3 in amino acids: CALTAGGPYGYTF. CDR3 nucleotide sequence: TGTGCCCTCACCGCCGGGGGGCCCTATGGCTACACCTTC.

V gene TRBV14 combines with J gene TRBJ2-7; D is uncertain. Between the trimmed V and J ends, which lost 4 bases and 3 bases, there was a span of 13 bases. The CDR3 runs to 14 residues. Germline V gene sequence: CDR1 SGHDN, CDR2 FVKESK. The CDR3 protein is CASSPLTLDYEQYF. The CDR3 DNA follows: TGTGCCAGCAGCCCCTTGACACTGGACTACGAGCAGTACTTC. The full variable domain, in which reference TRBV14 and TRBJ2-7 provide the parts outside the CDR3, is EAGVTQFPSHSVIEKGQTVTLRCDPISGHDNLYWYRRVMGKEIKFLLHFVKESKQDESGMPNNRFLAERTGGTYSTLKVQPAELEDSGVYFCASSPLTLDYEQYFGPGTRLTVT.

V usage is TRBV4-1 and J usage is TRBJ2-2; weak D call: TRBD2 (6 bases). Trimming cost V 4 bases and J 6 bases, with 18 bases left between them. The CDR3 has 16 amino acids. The germline CDR1 and CDR2 sequences are MGHRA and YSYEKL. CDR3 nucleotides: TGCGCCAGCAGCCGGTACACCCGGACGGGGGCCGGGGAGCTGTTTTTT. This gives the protein CASSRYTRTGAGELFF.

This sequence joins TRBV7-2 and TRBJ2-2, with TRBD1 as a possible D gene (5 bases). From germline, CDR1 is SGHTA and CDR2 FQGNSA. This CDR3 region has 15 residues. V gave up 4 bases and J gave up 3 bases, with 12 bases separating them. CDR3 DNA: TGTGCCAGCAGCTCCGCAGGGCCGGACACCGGGGAGCTGTTTTTT. Encoded protein: CASSSAGPDTGELFF.

The V gene is TRBV29-1, the J gene TRBJ1-2; tentatively, D is TRBD1 (6 bases). CDR1 SQVTM and CDR2 ANQGSEA come from the germline V gene. Trimming left V 5 bases short and J 7 bases short, with 17 bases between. The CDR3 has 13 residues. CDR3 amino acids: CSVSGVGGGGYTF. The CDR3 coding sequence is TGCAGCGTTTCAGGGGTCGGAGGCGGTGGCTACACCTTC.

This clone was seen a few times. The V gene is TRBV19, the J gene TRBJ1-3, with D maybe TRBD1 (5 bases). Germline CDR1 and CDR2: LNHDA and SQIVND (reference sequence). V shed 5 bases and J shed 4 bases, with 15 bases lying between them. The CDR3 covers 15 residues. As DNA, the CDR3 is TGTGCCAGTAGTGGTAAGGGGTCAGCCGGAAACACCATATATTTT. This sequence encodes CASSGKGSAGNTIYF.

Concerning this clone: Other DNA sequences within the sample encode an identical CDR3. This chain connects TRBV12-3 or TRBV12-4 to TRBJ2-3; no clear D gene. V lost 3 bases and J lost 4, with 2 bases in between. The CDR3 runs 11 residues. In nucleotides, the CDR3 is TGTGCCAGCAGTTTCGCAGATACGCAGTATTTT. As protein: CASSFADTQYF.

The V and J genes are TRBV19 and TRBJ1-2, with 7 positions matching TRBD1. V gave up 6 bases and J gave up 2 bases; unmatched junction bases: 9. The CDR3 has 15 amino acids. The V gene's germline CDR1 is LNHDA and CDR2 SQIVND (reference sequence). CDR3 nucleotide sequence: TGTGCCAGTAGCCCAAAGACAGGGATCAACTATGGCTACACCTTC. Translated: CASSPKTGINYGYTF.

The rearrangement uses TRBV6-2 or TRBV6-3 and TRBJ2-3; maybe TRBD1 (7 bases). This CDR3 is built from 16 residues. V was clipped by 6 bases and J by 1 base, with 17 bases between them. Germline CDR1 and CDR2: MNHEY and SVGEGT. The CDR3 DNA sequence: TGTGCCAGCAGCCGAACCCAGGGGGAGGGCACAGATACGCAGTATTTT. Translated: CASSRTQGEGTDTQYF.

This clone has just a few counts. This rearrangement joins TRBV7-9 to TRBJ1-1, with D unresolved. Germline-derived CDR1 and CDR2 are SEHNR and FQNEAQ (reference sequence). Between the trimmed V and J ends, which lost 3 bases and 3 bases, there was a span of 11 bases. The CDR3 is 14 amino acids. CDR3 DNA sequence: TGTGCCAGCAGCTTTGAGGGAAAGGACACTGAAGCTTTCTTT. Residues: CASSFEGKDTEAFF.